Presented here are 20 T cell receptor beta chains from one specimen sequenced in a study of spatial heterogeneity in lung cancer. The time point here: blood at routine non-recurrence follow-up after resection. TCRdb re-derived calls from the 5' RACE reads in MiXCR, one entry per CDR3 protein. The table records about 19,000 distinct CDR3 sequences, about 9% of them present only once. The input for sequencing was PBMCs, taken at follow-up. The origin of the receptors is a female donor with early-stage non-small cell lung cancer.

The rearrangement uses TRBV12-3 or TRBV12-4 and TRBJ1-5, with D tentatively TRBD1 (5 bases). Trimming took off 7 bases at V and 1 base at J, with 11 bases between the two ends. This CDR3 is built from 14 residues. CDR3 nucleotides: TGTGCCAGCACCCAGACAGCGAGCAATCAGCCCCAGCATTTT. Translating gives CASTQTASNQPQHF.

This clonotype was seen repeatedly, ten times or more. The chain has TRBV7-6 and TRBJ2-7; D is unresolved. Germline V CDR1 and CDR2: SGHVS, FNYEAQ. The V end was cut by 0 bases, the J end by 0 bases, with 9 bases between. CDR3 size: 15 residues. CDR3 sequence reads: CASSLAEPSSYEQYF. The CDR3 nucleotides read TGTGCCAGCAGCTTAGCGGAACCGAGCTCCTACGAGCAGTACTTC.

The table lists this clonotype with many counts. The V call is TRBV10-2, the J call TRBJ2-2, with TRBD2 identical over 12 bases. This CDR3 comprises 16 residues. V was clipped by 3 bases and J by 5 bases; unmatched bases: 4. CDR1 and CDR2 from the germline V gene are WSHSY and SAAADI. The CDR3 bases are TGCGCCAGCAGTGACACCGGGACTAGCGGGACCGGGGAGCTGTTTTTT. Its translation: CASSDTGTSGTGELFF.

The sample holds many counts of this clonotype. The V and J genes are TRBV5-1 and TRBJ2-5; D remains ambiguous. V lost 4 bases and J 2 bases, leaving 12 bases between the germline ends. This CDR3 has 14 amino acids. Germline V gene lookup returns CDR1 SGHRS and CDR2 YFSETQ. The CDR3 is CASSRKPGQETQYF. CDR3 sequence (DNA): TGCGCCAGCAGCCGCAAGCCAGGTCAAGAGACCCAGTACTTC.

The CDR3 DNA sequence: TGTGCCAGCAGTTTAGCGCAGGGCGAGCAGTACTTC. Translation: CASSLAQGEQYF. The chain links TRBV12-3 or TRBV12-4 to TRBJ2-7, with a possible D match to TRBD1 (5 bases). Trimming took off 0 bases at V and 6 bases at J, with 6 bases between the two ends. The CDR3 is 12 amino acids.

The table lists this clonotype with many counts. The chain links TRBV5-1 to TRBJ1-2; no clear D. Trimming shortened V by 4 bases and J by 2 bases, and 12 bases separated the two germline ends. The CDR3 is 14 amino acids. Per the germline V gene, CDR1 is SGHRS and CDR2 is YFSETQ. CDR3 region: CASSPWTDNYGYTF. In DNA form, the CDR3 reads TGCGCCAGCAGCCCCTGGACGGACAACTATGGCTACACCTTC.

Many counts were recorded for this clonotype. CDR3 in amino acids: CASSEQGPSVNSPLHF. The CDR3 DNA follows: TGTGCCAGCAGTGAACAGGGACCCAGTGTGAATTCACCCCTCCACTTT. This chain connects TRBV2 to TRBJ1-6; maybe TRBD1 (5 bases). The length of the CDR3 is 16 residues. Germline assignment: CDR1 SNHLY and CDR2 FYNNEI. V shed 2 bases and J shed 7 bases, with 15 bases lying between them.

This chain links TRBV7-2 with TRBJ1-2, with 7 bases aligning to TRBD1. CDR3 size: 19 residues. CDR1 SGHTA and CDR2 FQGNSA come from the germline V gene. The V gene end was trimmed by 4 bases and the J gene end by 2 bases; junction bases not matched to a gene: 19. CDR3 protein: CASSSSPIVLRGANYGYTF. CDR3 sequence (DNA): TGTGCCAGCAGCTCAAGCCCCATAGTTCTCAGGGGGGCGAACTATGGCTACACCTTC. Filled out from reference TRBV7-2 and TRBJ1-2, the complete variable domain reads GAGVSQSPSNKVTEKGKDVELRCDPISGHTALYWYRQSLGQGLEFLIYFQGNSAPDKSGLPSDRFSAERTGGSVSTLTIQRTQQEDSAVYLCASSSSPIVLRGANYGYTFGSGTRLTVV.

The V call is TRBV4-3, the J call TRBJ2-7; D possibly uses TRBD1 or TRBD2 (5 bases each). The V gene's germline CDR1 is LGHNA and CDR2 YSLEER. Trimming cost V 1 base and J 2 bases, with 15 bases left between them. The CDR3 length is 16 residues. The CDR3 bases are TGCGCCAGCAGCCAAGGCTTCAGGGAGTGGGCCTACGAGCAGTACTTC. This codes for CASSQGFREWAYEQYF.

At least ten counts were recorded for this clonotype. This sequence joins TRBV28 and TRBJ2-3; 7 bases are a match to TRBD1. The germline V gene has CDR1 MDHEN and CDR2 SYDVKM. J was trimmed by 2 bases and V by 3 bases; bases with no gene match: 2. The CDR3 covers 14 residues. The CDR3 loop is CASSFGQATDTQYF. For the CDR3, the DNA is TGTGCCAGCAGTTTCGGACAGGCCACAGATACGCAGTATTTT.

This rearrangement joins TRBV20-1 to TRBJ2-3; TRBD1 matches at 8 bases. Unmatched junction bases numbered 13, after V lost 5 bases and J lost 3 bases. Germline CDR1 and CDR2: DFQATT and SNEGSKA (reference sequence). This CDR3 has 16 residues. The CDR3 reads CSAPSRTGSVTDTQYF. CDR3 in DNA: TGCAGTGCTCCTTCCCGGACAGGGAGTGTGACAGATACGCAGTATTTT.

This clonotype has a count of ten or more. The chain employs TRBV6-2 or TRBV6-3 and TRBJ2-7, with 8 nucleotides matching TRBD2. The CDR3 loop spans 15 amino acids. Germline V gene sequence: CDR1 MNHEY, CDR2 SVGEGT. The V segment lost 5 bases and the J segment 3 bases; nucleotides outside the gene matches: 9. The CDR3 loop reads CASSTLTSAHYEQYF. The CDR3 DNA sequence: TGTGCCAGCAGTACCCTGACTAGCGCGCACTACGAGCAGTACTTC.

At least ten counts were recorded for this clonotype. The chain recombines TRBV5-1 with TRBJ1-1, with D unclear. The V end lost 0 bases, the J end lost 3 bases, and 12 bases lay between the germline ends. This CDR3 is 15 amino acids long. The germline V gene encodes CDR1 SGHRS and CDR2 YFSETQ. The CDR3, as DNA: TGCGCCAGCAGCTTGGGCTACAGAAGGGACACTGAAGCTTTCTTT. This codes for CASSLGYRRDTEAFF.

This clonotype was counted ten times or more. This chain links TRBV7-2 with TRBJ1-1; no reliable D call. Germline V gene sequence: CDR1 SGHTA, CDR2 FQGNSA. The germline V and J ends were trimmed by 2 bases and 7 bases, with 11 bases remaining between them. This CDR3 has 13 residues. CDR3 bases: TGTGCCAGCAGCTTATCCCAGGTACTTGAAGCTTTCTTT. Amino acid sequence: CASSLSQVLEAFF.

This clonotype has a count of ten or more. The chain links TRBV11-2 to TRBJ1-6; possible D gene TRBD1, 5 bases. The CDR3 totals 20 residues. The V gene lost 5 bases and the J gene lost 7 bases, with 30 bases spanning the gap. The V gene's germline CDR1 is SGHAT and CDR2 FQNNGV. The chain's CDR3 is CASSPRFGAQVPSGNSPLHF. For the CDR3, the DNA is TGTGCCAGCAGCCCGCGGTTTGGGGCACAGGTTCCCTCGGGGAATTCACCCCTCCACTTT.

This clonotype was recorded at least ten times. The chain uses TRBV28 and TRBJ2-4; D unresolved. The germline V gene has CDR1 MDHEN and CDR2 SYDVKM. Trimming cost V 3 bases and J 5 bases, with 2 bases left between them. This CDR3 contains 11 residues. CDR3 DNA: TGTGCCAGCAGTTTCGAAAACATTCAGTACTTC. This codes for CASSFENIQYF. Full variable domain (remainder filled in from reference TRBV28 and TRBJ2-4): DVKVTQSSRYLVKRTGEKVFLECVQDMDHENMFWYRQDPGLGLRLIYFSYDVKMKEKGDIPEGYSVSREKKERFSLILESASTNQTSMYLCASSFENIQYFGAGTRLSVL.

This clonotype showed up many times. The CDR3 DNA is TGTGCCTGGTACAGGGGGCGGTCGATGGCTGGGGCCAACGTCCTGACTTTC. This codes for CAWYRGRSMAGANVLTF. The chain combines TRBV30 with TRBJ2-6; 9 positions agree with TRBD1. Germline CDR1 GTSNPN, CDR2 SVGIG (reference sequence). The CDR3 contains 17 residues. J gave up 2 bases and V 5 bases, and 10 bases lay outside the gene matches.

This clonotype was seen ten or more times. The gene calls are TRBV29-1 and TRBJ1-5, with no clear D. The ends were cut back, 6 bases at V and 0 bases at J, with 15 bases in the middle. There are 15 residues in the CDR3. CDR1 is SQVTM, CDR2 ANQGSEA, per germline. The CDR3 DNA follows: TGCAGCGTCTCGATAGAGTCTCATAGCAATCAGCCCCAGCATTTT. It encodes CSVSIESHSNQPQHF. Supplemented by reference TRBV29-1 and TRBJ1-5, the full variable domain reads SAVISQKPSRDICQRGTSLTIQCQVDSQVTMMFWYRQQPGQSLTLIATANQGSEATYESGFVIDKFPISRPNLTFSTLTVSNMSPEDSSIYLCSVSIESHSNQPQHFGDGTRLSIL.

At least ten counts were recorded for this clonotype. The chain employs TRBV4-1 and TRBJ2-7; TRBD2 matches at 7 bases. Germline V lookup: CDR1 MGHRA, CDR2 YSYEKL. This CDR3 is 15 amino acids long. V lost 1 base, J lost 0 bases, and 3 bases stayed unmatched. The CDR3 here is CASSQGRGFSYEQYF. CDR3 bases: TGCGCCAGCAGCCAAGGGCGGGGGTTCTCCTACGAGCAGTACTTC.

This clonotype was counted at least ten times. The chain links TRBV2 to TRBJ2-5, with TRBD2 matching 12 bases. This CDR3 is built from 17 residues. V lost 7 bases and J lost 4; bases outside the gene matches: 13. Per germline, CDR1 SNHLY and CDR2 FYNNEI. CDR3 residues: CASKKRTSGNLGETQYF. The CDR3 DNA follows: TGTGCCAGCAAGAAGAGGACTAGCGGGAATCTTGGAGAGACCCAGTACTTC. Complete variable domain (other parts from reference TRBV2 and TRBJ2-5): EPEVTQTPSHQVTQMGQEVILRCVPISNHLYFYWYRQILGQKVEFLVSFYNNEISEKSEIFDDQFSVERPDGSNFTLKIRSTKLEDSAMYFCASKKRTSGNLGETQYFGPGTRLLVL.